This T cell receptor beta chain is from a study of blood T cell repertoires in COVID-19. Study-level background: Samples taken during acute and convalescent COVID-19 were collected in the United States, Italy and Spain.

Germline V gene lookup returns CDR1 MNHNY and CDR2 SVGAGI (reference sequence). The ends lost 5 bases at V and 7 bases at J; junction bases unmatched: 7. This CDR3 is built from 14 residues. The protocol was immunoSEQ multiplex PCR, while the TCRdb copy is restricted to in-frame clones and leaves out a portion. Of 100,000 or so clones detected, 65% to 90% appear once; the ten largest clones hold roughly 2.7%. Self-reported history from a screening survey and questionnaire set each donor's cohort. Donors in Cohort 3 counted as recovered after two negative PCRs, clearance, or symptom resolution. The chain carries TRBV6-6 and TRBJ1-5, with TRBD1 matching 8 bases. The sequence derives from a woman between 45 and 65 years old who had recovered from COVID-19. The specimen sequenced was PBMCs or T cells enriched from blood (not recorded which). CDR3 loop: CASSRTGREQPQHF. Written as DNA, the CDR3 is TGTGCCAGCAGTAGGACAGGGAGGGAGCAGCCCCAGCATTTT.